These 10 T cell receptor beta chains were sequenced from one sample in a study of cytomegalovirus exposure and HLA in healthy donors. Vbeta (60) and Jbeta (13) primers were used in the PCR. The method was immunoSEQ multiplex PCR; TCRdb's version includes in-frame clones alone and lacks a portion of them. The sample has over 60,000 clones; roughly 65% are singletons. The sample taken for sequencing was PBMCs. Every receptor here comes from a male donor in good health and CMV-seropositive.

The chain carries TRBV29-1 and TRBJ1-2, with TRBD1 identical over 9 bases. Trimming cost V 5 bases and J 2 bases; bases outside gene matches: 12. The CDR3 covers 16 residues. Germline-derived CDR1 and CDR2 are SQVTM and ANQGSEA. The CDR3: CSVQYAPGQGNYGYTF. CDR3 in DNA: TGCAGCGTTCAATACGCCCCAGGACAGGGGAACTATGGCTACACCTTC.

This chain joins TRBV5-5 and TRBJ2-3, with TRBD1 matching 9 bases. Trimming took 0 bases from V and 5 from J; bases not matched to a gene: 10. The CDR3 is 17 amino acids. Germline V gene sequence: CDR1 SGHKS, CDR2 YYEKEE (reference sequence). The CDR3 sequence: CASSLAQGQGTRDTQYF. Written as DNA, the CDR3 is TGTGCCAGCAGCTTGGCTCAGGGACAGGGTACGAGAGATACGCAGTATTTT.

V is TRBV10-1 and J is TRBJ2-3; D is undetermined. The CDR3 runs to 12 residues. CDR1 WNHNN and CDR2 SYGVQD come from the germline V gene (reference sequence). V dropped 2 bases and J dropped 5 bases, with 5 bases sitting between them. In nucleotides, the CDR3 is TGCGCCAGCAGTGAGCGGTTAGATACGCAGTATTTT. Its protein is CASSERLDTQYF.

The V and J genes are TRBV7-2 and TRBJ1-6, with 7 bases identical to TRBD1. CDR1 and CDR2 from the germline V gene are SGHTA and FQGNSA. The CDR3 contains 15 residues. With 5 bases clipped from V and 6 bases from J, the junction kept 7 bases outside the gene matches. DNA of the CDR3: TGTGCCAGCAGCCCCTACAGGGGACCTAATTCACCCCTCCACTTT. Translation: CASSPYRGPNSPLHF.

The V and J genes are TRBV7-3 and TRBJ2-3; 11 bases are a match to TRBD2. Germline V lookup: CDR1 SGHTA, CDR2 FQGTGA. V shed 1 base and J 6 bases; nucleotides not matched to a gene: 9. This CDR3 has 17 amino acids. CDR3 coding DNA: TGTGCCAGCAGCTTAAACCCAGCTAGCGGGGGGCTGGATACGCAGTATTTT. Protein: CASSLNPASGGLDTQYF.

This clone was detected once. This chain links TRBV6-6 with TRBJ2-3; D is uncertain. This CDR3 region has 14 residues. V was trimmed by 1 base and J by 1 base, leaving 6 bases between them. The germline CDR1 and CDR2 sequences are MNHNY and SVGAGI (reference sequence). DNA of the CDR3: TGTGCCAGCAGTTACTTACGGGGCACAGATACGCAGTATTTT. Amino acids: CASSYLRGTDTQYF.

The CDR3 loop reads CASSPAPREQETQYF. The CDR3 coding sequence is TGCGCCAGCAGCCCGGCCCCACGGGAGCAAGAGACCCAGTACTTC. The V call is TRBV5-1, the J call TRBJ2-5, with a possible D match to TRBD2 (6 bases). With 4 bases removed from V and 2 bases from J, the gap between germline ends came to 15 bases. There are 15 residues in the CDR3. The germline V gene has CDR1 SGHRS and CDR2 YFSETQ.

The chain combines TRBV4-1 with TRBJ1-5; 7 nucleotides line up with TRBD1. J lost 5 bases, V lost 0 bases, and 7 bases had no gene match. The germline V gene has CDR1 MGHRA and CDR2 YSYEKL. The CDR3 contains 16 residues. The CDR3 nucleotides read TGCGCCAGCAGCCAAGAGGGACAGTTATTATATCAGCCCCAGCATTTT. Its protein product is CASSQEGQLLYQPQHF.

This chain connects TRBV7-9 to TRBJ2-1; 12 bases are a match to TRBD2. Germline V CDR1 and CDR2: SEHNR, FQNEAQ (reference sequence). Losses at the gene ends were 5 bases for V and 6 bases for J; bases not matched to a gene: 5. The CDR3 loop spans 15 amino acids. Here the CDR3 DNA reads TGTGCCAGCAGCACCAGACTAGCGGGGGCCAATGAGCAGTTCTTC. It codes for CASSTRLAGANEQFF.

This clone has only a few counts. The chain is built from TRBV30 and TRBJ2-7; a weak D match, TRBD1 (6 bases). From germline, CDR1 is GTSNPN and CDR2 SVGIG (reference sequence). With 0 bases removed from V and 7 bases from J, the gap between germline ends came to 10 bases. The CDR3 runs 12 residues. CDR3 sequence: CAWSVSRGEQYF. The DNA for the CDR3 is TGTGCCTGGAGTGTAAGCAGGGGAGAGCAGTACTTC.